Detailed here is one T cell receptor beta chain. The germline V gene has CDR1 SGHRS and CDR2 YFSETQ. CDR3 length: 15 residues. The V segment lost 0 bases and the J segment 5 bases; nucleotides outside the gene matches: 8. This sample is part of a study of blood T cell repertoires in COVID-19. The repertoire was sequenced with immunoSEQ multiplex PCR; TCRdb's copy has only in-frame clones and lacks some. The table records roughly 300,000 clones, about nine tenths of them present only once. This TCR derives from a woman aged 40 to 50 who had recovered from COVID-19. The source material was peripheral blood. The chain couples TRBV5-1 to TRBJ2-7; 7 nucleotides align to TRBD1. CDR3 coding DNA: TGCGCCAGCAGCTTGGAGGGCAGGGGGTTCCACGAGCAGTACTTC. It translates to CASSLEGRGFHEQYF.